These 28 T cell receptor beta chains came from one sample sequenced in a study of cytomegalovirus exposure and HLA in healthy donors. Primers for the PCR totalled 60 Vbeta and 13 Jbeta. Produced via immunoSEQ multiplex PCR; TCRdb's table is partial and in-frame only. This table has under 150,000 clones, less than 85% appearing once. The sequencing sample was made of PBMCs. These receptor sequences come from a man aged 40-50 years in good health and CMV-seronegative.

This clone was seen more than once but under ten times. The chain joins TRBV7-2 to TRBJ1-6; D remains unclear. The CDR3 runs 12 residues. CDR1 is SGHTA, CDR2 FQGNSA, per germline. Trimming pared 1 base from V and 9 bases from J, leaving 4 bases between. CDR3 DNA sequence: TGTGCCAGCAGCTTAGGCGGTTCACCCCTCCACTTT. It specifies CASSLGGSPLHF.

The V gene is TRBV2, the J gene TRBJ1-2, with 11 bases fitting TRBD1. The CDR3 extends over 14 amino acids. With 10 bases clipped from V and 4 bases from J, the junction kept 8 bases outside the gene matches. The germline V gene encodes CDR1 SNHLY and CDR2 FYNNEI. In DNA form, the CDR3 reads TGTGCCACACGACCGGACAGGGGGCCCTATGGCTACACCTTC. Translating gives CATRPDRGPYGYTF.

The rearrangement links TRBV5-4 to TRBJ2-3; 12 nucleotides agree with TRBD2. The CDR3 contains 15 residues. Germline CDR1 is SGHNT and CDR2 is YYREEE (reference sequence). Unmatched junction bases numbered 8, after V lost 5 bases and J lost 7 bases. The CDR3 DNA follows: TGTGCCAGCAGTTCTAGCGGGGGGGGCCTCAATACGCAGTATTTT. It is translated as CASSSSGGGLNTQYF. The variable domain in full, with the rest retrieved from reference TRBV5-4 and TRBJ2-3, is ETGVTQSPTHLIKTRGQQVTLRCSSQSGHNTVSWYQQALGQGPQFIFQYYREEENGRGNFPPRFSGLQFPNYSSELNVNALELDDSALYLCASSSSGGGLNTQYFGPGTRLTVL.

The V gene is TRBV7-3, the J gene TRBJ1-6, with TRBD1 matching over 10 bases. This CDR3 has 14 residues. Germline CDR1 reads SGHTA; CDR2 reads FQGTGA. The ends lost 3 bases at V and 9 bases at J; junction bases unmatched: 2. The CDR3 bases are TGTGCCAGCAGCTTGGGGACAGGGGTTTCACCCCTCCACTTT. The encoded protein is CASSLGTGVSPLHF.

This clone was observed once. V is TRBV2 and J is TRBJ2-7; the match to TRBD1 covers 8 bases. Germline V lookup: CDR1 SNHLY, CDR2 FYNNEI. Trimming removed 6 bases from V and 5 bases from J; junction bases left unmatched: 3. The CDR3 contains 12 residues. The CDR3 loop reads CASREDRDEQYF. The CDR3 DNA is TGTGCCAGCAGGGAGGACAGGGACGAGCAGTACTTC. Together with reference TRBV2 and TRBJ2-7, the CDR3 gives the full variable domain: EPEVTQTPSHQVTQMGQEVILRCVPISNHLYFYWYRQILGQKVEFLVSFYNNEISEKSEIFDDQFSVERPDGSNFTLKIRSTKLEDSAMYFCASREDRDEQYFGPGTRLTVT.

The rearrangement uses TRBV7-8 and TRBJ1-5; 7 bases align to TRBD1. The CDR3 contains 16 residues. V lost 1 base, J lost 3 bases, and 6 bases stayed unmatched. Looked up from germline, CDR1 is SGHVS and CDR2 is FQNEAQ. The CDR3 reads CASSLDPGGHNQPQHF. CDR3 nucleotides: TGTGCCAGCAGCTTAGACCCAGGGGGACACAATCAGCCCCAGCATTTT.

The rearrangement joins TRBV28 to TRBJ1-5; D is ambiguous. This CDR3 comprises 15 residues. Germline CDR1 and CDR2: MDHEN and SYDVKM. V was shortened by 2 bases and J by 2 bases, with 10 bases between the two germline ends. In DNA form, the CDR3 reads TGTGCCAGCAGTTTAGGTGGAGAAGGCAATCAGCCCCAGCATTTT. This sequence encodes CASSLGGEGNQPQHF.

The rearrangement links TRBV5-1 to TRBJ2-1; 11 nucleotides line up with TRBD2. J gave up 7 bases and V 1 base, and 4 bases lay outside the gene matches. CDR1 is SGHRS and CDR2 is YFSETQ in the germline V gene. The CDR3 has 15 amino acids. This CDR3 is CASSLTSGSQNEQFF. CDR3 DNA sequence: TGCGCCAGCAGCTTGACTAGCGGGAGTCAAAATGAGCAGTTCTTC.

The CDR3 coding sequence is TGTGCCAGCAGCTTCTATCCGAGTAGCCCGAGCTCCTACGAGCAGTACTTC. Its protein is CASSFYPSSPSSYEQYF. V gene TRBV5-6 combines with J gene TRBJ2-7; D unresolved. The CDR3 has 17 amino acids. From germline, CDR1 is SGHDT and CDR2 YYEEEE. V was trimmed by 2 bases and J by 0 bases, leaving 18 bases between them.

The chain carries TRBV10-3 and TRBJ1-3; D unresolved. The CDR3 extends over 16 amino acids. Trimming pared 2 bases from V and 2 bases from J, leaving 13 bases between. Germline CDR1 and CDR2: ENHRY and SYGVKD. The DNA for the CDR3 is TGTGCCATCAGTGAGAGGACTCCGAGGGCTGGAAACACCATATATTTT. Residues: CAISERTPRAGNTIYF.

The chain employs TRBV4-1 and TRBJ2-2; TRBD2 agrees at 8 bases. V gave up 4 bases and J gave up 1 base; unmatched junction bases: 5. This CDR3 comprises 16 residues. Germline CDR1 is MGHRA and CDR2 is YSYEKL. CDR3 in DNA: TGCGCCAGCAGCCCCTTAGCGGGAATGAACACCGGGGAGCTGTTTTTT. It translates to CASSPLAGMNTGELFF.

This clone showed up just a few times. This chain uses TRBV6-1 with TRBJ2-7; D gene ambiguous. This CDR3 has 15 residues. Per germline, CDR1 MNHNS and CDR2 SASEGT. V gave up 5 bases and J gave up 1 base, with 15 bases separating them. The CDR3 loop is CASSRQTTASYEQYF. In DNA, the CDR3 is TGTGCCAGCAGTCGACAAACCACAGCTTCCTACGAGCAGTACTTC.

As for this clone: Germline is not matched at one junction end, which may reflect a read error. The V call is TRBV7-7, the J call TRBJ2-2, with 10 bases that match TRBD2. The germline gives CDR1 SSHAT, CDR2 FNYEAQ (reference sequence). This CDR3 contains 19 residues. CDR3 DNA sequence: TGTGCTAGCAGCTTATCTTATCAGGGACTAGCGTTCAACACCGGGGAGCTGTTTTTT. Translated, it gives CASSLSYQGLAFNTGELFF.

The rearrangement joins TRBV10-3 to TRBJ1-2; tentative D call: TRBD1 (6 bases). This CDR3 is built from 14 residues. Trimming left V 4 bases short and J 7 bases short, with 16 bases between. CDR1 and CDR2 (germline): ENHRY, SYGVKD. The CDR3 DNA sequence: TGTGCCATCAGTGTGGTCAGGGAGGGGGGTGGCTACACCTTC. Its protein is CAISVVREGGGYTF.

This sequence joins TRBV5-4 and TRBJ2-7, with 13 bases aligning to TRBD2. The CDR3 covers 16 residues. The germline CDR1 and CDR2 sequences are SGHNT and YYREEE (reference sequence). V trimming: 4 bases; J trimming: 0 bases; junction bases outside the gene matches: 4. The CDR3 loop reads CASSPGLAGASYEQYF. CDR3 in DNA: TGTGCCAGCAGCCCCGGACTAGCGGGGGCCTCCTACGAGCAGTACTTC.

V gene TRBV2 combines with J gene TRBJ1-2; 7 bases align to TRBD1. J lost 6 bases, V lost 5 bases, and 15 bases had no gene match. The CDR3 is 16 residues long. The germline gives CDR1 SNHLY, CDR2 FYNNEI. CDR3 residues: CASSWRRGRVGNGYTF. The CDR3 nucleotides read TGTGCCAGCAGTTGGCGGAGGGGGCGAGTTGGAAATGGCTACACCTTC. Full variable domain (rest looked up from reference TRBV2 and TRBJ1-2): EPEVTQTPSHQVTQMGQEVILRCVPISNHLYFYWYRQILGQKVEFLVSFYNNEISEKSEIFDDQFSVERPDGSNFTLKIRSTKLEDSAMYFCASSWRRGRVGNGYTFGSGTRLTVV.

The rearrangement links TRBV10-3 to TRBJ2-3, with 9 bases aligning to TRBD2. V shed 8 bases, J shed 3 bases, and the junction held 6 bases outside the gene matches. The germline V gene encodes CDR1 ENHRY and CDR2 SYGVKD. CDR3 length: 14 residues. The CDR3 DNA is TGTGCCATCGGGGCGGGAGGGGAGACAGATACGCAGTATTTT. Residues: CAIGAGGETDTQYF.

CDR3 amino acids: CASSTRVWVSYEQYF. Here the CDR3 DNA reads TGTGCCAGCAGTACCAGGGTTTGGGTCTCCTACGAGCAGTACTTC. The chain has TRBV28 and TRBJ2-7, with D possibly being TRBD1 (5 bases). This CDR3 region has 15 residues. Germline V gene sequence: CDR1 MDHEN, CDR2 SYDVKM. V was pared by 5 bases and J by 0 bases, with 14 bases between. The whole variable domain, remainder taken from reference TRBV28 and TRBJ2-7, is DVKVTQSSRYLVKRTGEKVFLECVQDMDHENMFWYRQDPGLGLRLIYFSYDVKMKEKGDIPEGYSVSREKKERFSLILESASTNQTSMYLCASSTRVWVSYEQYFGPGTRLTVT.

The rearrangement uses TRBV9 and TRBJ2-5; D gene ambiguous. Germline V CDR1 and CDR2: SGDLS, YYNGEE. V lost 3 bases, J lost 5 bases, and 11 bases lay in between. The CDR3 has 13 amino acids. The CDR3 DNA reads as TGTGCCAGCAGCGAGGAGTCGGGTGAGACCCAGTACTTC. Residues: CASSEESGETQYF.

This chain's CDR3 is CASSVVGDLNTEAFF. As DNA, the CDR3 is TGTGCCAGCAGCGTAGTCGGGGACTTGAACACTGAAGCTTTCTTT. V and J are TRBV9 and TRBJ1-1; possibly TRBD1 for D (5 bases). Deletions cut 0 bases from V and 0 bases from J, with 9 bases between. The CDR3 has 15 amino acids. Germline CDR1 and CDR2: SGDLS and YYNGEE.

The chain joins TRBV7-9 to TRBJ2-5; tentative D call: TRBD2 (5 bases). The CDR3 totals 12 residues. The germline CDR1 and CDR2 sequences are SEHNR and FQNEAQ (reference sequence). V was pared by 6 bases and J by 5 bases, with 10 bases between. CDR3 sequence reads: CASSPSWETQYF. DNA of the CDR3: TGTGCCAGCAGTCCTAGCTGGGAGACCCAGTACTTC. Combining the CDR3 with reference TRBV7-9 and TRBJ2-5 gives the whole variable domain DTGVSQNPRHKITKRGQNVTFRCDPISEHNRLYWYRQTLGQGPEFLTYFQNEAQLEKSRLLSDRFSAERPKGSFSTLEIQRTEQGDSAMYLCASSPSWETQYFGPGTRLLVL.

V gene TRBV7-9 combines with J gene TRBJ1-4; 12 bases match TRBD1. The CDR3 is 15 amino acids. Germline lookup yields CDR1 SEHNR and CDR2 FQNEAQ (reference sequence). V lost 4 bases to trimming and J lost 7 bases; unmatched junction nucleotides: 4. As DNA, the CDR3 is TGTGCCAGCAGCTACGGGACAGGGGGCAGTGAAAAACTGTTTTTT. Translated: CASSYGTGGSEKLFF.

The chain carries TRBV10-3 and TRBJ2-3, with 10 bases matching TRBD2. V gave up 4 bases and J gave up 4 bases; unmatched junction bases: 11. The CDR3 is 17 amino acids. In germline, CDR1 is ENHRY, CDR2 SYGVKD. The CDR3 sequence is CAISAELAGAAADTQYF. The CDR3 DNA reads TGTGCCATCAGTGCTGAGCTAGCGGGAGCTGCTGCAGATACGCAGTATTTT.

The rearrangement links TRBV25-1 to TRBJ2-2; 8 bases line up with TRBD2. Germline values: CDR1 MGHDK, CDR2 SYGVNS. Germline trimming cut 2 bases from V and 0 bases from J; bases unmatched to any gene: 2. The length of the CDR3 is 16 residues. The DNA of the CDR3 is TGTGCCAGCAGTGAAGCGGGGGGCCCGAACACCGGGGAGCTGTTTTTT. Translation gives CASSEAGGPNTGELFF.

This clone was counted once. The J gene is TRBJ2-7, the V gene TRBV7-8; 7 bases are a match to TRBD1. Per the germline V gene, CDR1 is SGHVS and CDR2 is FQNEAQ. The J segment lost 3 bases and the V segment lost 5 bases, leaving 13 bases of the junction unmatched. The CDR3 loop spans 16 amino acids. Here the CDR3 reads CASSPLDPGQSYEQYF. The CDR3 DNA follows: TGTGCCAGCAGCCCCTTGGACCCGGGACAGAGCTACGAGCAGTACTTC.

J is TRBJ1-1 and V is TRBV19, with a weak D call TRBD1 (5 bases). Germline assignment: CDR1 LNHDA and CDR2 SQIVND (reference sequence). V lost 4 bases, J lost 4 bases, and 16 bases lay in between. CDR3 size: 15 residues. In DNA, the CDR3 is TGTGCCAGTAGTACCAGACAGTCCCTAGGCACTGAAGCTTTCTTT. Translation gives CASSTRQSLGTEAFF.

J is TRBJ2-1 and V is TRBV18; D is ambiguous. This CDR3 has 13 amino acids. The V end was cut by 3 bases, the J end by 2 bases, with 5 bases between. CDR1 is KGHSH and CDR2 is LQKENI in the germline V gene. The CDR3 protein is CASSPAAYNEQFF. The DNA of the CDR3 is TGTGCCAGCTCACCGGCGGCCTACAATGAGCAGTTCTTC.

The CDR3 DNA is TGTGCCAGCACTAATACTGAAAACACCATATATTTT. Amino acids: CASTNTENTIYF. The chain uses TRBV2 and TRBJ1-3; D uncertain. Germline V gives CDR1 SNHLY, CDR2 FYNNEI. Trimming took off 7 bases at V and 6 bases at J, with 10 bases between the two ends. The CDR3 extends over 12 amino acids.